The source of this TCR beta chain is a study of cytomegalovirus exposure and HLA in healthy donors. The PCR employed 60 Vbeta primers together with 13 Jbeta primers. Assay used: immunoSEQ multiplex PCR; TCRdb lists only in-frame clones, some missing. The sample has 140,000 or so clones; 61% are singletons. Study conclusions and caveats: The authors assumed roughly uniform sequencing depth across donors for presence/absence analyses. TCR beta chains numbering 150 to 200 were designated cytomegalovirus-associated.

Details on this clone: The target antigen is unknown.

The clonotype comes from a male donor in good health and CMV-seronegative. Sequenced sample: PBMCs.

CDR3 sequence (DNA): TGTGCCAGCCCAAAGATTCGGGGGACTAATTCACCCCTCCACTTT. It specifies CASPKIRGTNSPLHF. The V gene is TRBV7-2, the J gene TRBJ1-6; a weak D match, TRBD1 (5 bases). Germline-derived CDR1 and CDR2 are SGHTA and FQGNSA. There are 15 residues in the CDR3. V was pared by 8 bases and J by 6 bases, with 17 bases between.